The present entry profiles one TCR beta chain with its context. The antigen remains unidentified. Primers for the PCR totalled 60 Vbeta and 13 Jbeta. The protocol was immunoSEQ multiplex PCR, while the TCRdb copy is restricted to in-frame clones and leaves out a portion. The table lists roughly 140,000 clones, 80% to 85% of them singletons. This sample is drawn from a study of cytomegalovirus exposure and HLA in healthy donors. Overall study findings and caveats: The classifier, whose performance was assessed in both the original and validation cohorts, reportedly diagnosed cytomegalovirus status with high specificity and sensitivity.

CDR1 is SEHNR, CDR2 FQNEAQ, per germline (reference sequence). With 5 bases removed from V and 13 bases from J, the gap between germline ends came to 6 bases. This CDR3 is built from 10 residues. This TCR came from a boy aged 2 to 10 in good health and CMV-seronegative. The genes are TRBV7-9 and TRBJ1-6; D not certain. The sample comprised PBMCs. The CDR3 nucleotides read TGTGCCAGCAGCCCCGGGCCCCTCCACTTT. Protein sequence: CASSPGPLHF.